Shown below are 12 T cell receptor beta chains from a single sample sequenced in a study of blood T cell repertoires in COVID-19. Measured with immunoSEQ multiplex PCR; TCRdb has only the in-frame clones, and not every one. The profile shows 50,000 to 80,000 clones, roughly nine tenths of them singletons. Sequencing was carried out using peripheral blood. These receptors came from a man aged 55 to 69 with acute or convalescent COVID-19.

The chain carries TRBV6-5 and TRBJ1-5; the D gene is possibly TRBD1 (6 bases). V was trimmed by 6 bases and J by 6 bases, leaving 12 bases between them. Germline loops: CDR1 MNHEY, CDR2 SVGAGI. This CDR3 contains 13 residues. The CDR3 nucleotides read TGTGCCAGCAGAGGACAGCGAGGTCAGCCCCAGCATTTT. Amino acids: CASRGQRGQPQHF.

This clone appeared once. The V call is TRBV6-5, the J call TRBJ1-5; D is uncertain. The length of the CDR3 is 13 residues. Germline assignment: CDR1 MNHEY and CDR2 SVGAGI. V was cut by 5 bases and J by 4 bases, with 9 bases left in between. CDR3 in amino acids: CASSIQVNQPQHF. Here the CDR3 DNA reads TGTGCCAGCAGTATTCAGGTGAATCAGCCCCAGCATTTT.

This sequence joins TRBV5-1 and TRBJ1-2, with 8 bases lining up with TRBD1. The CDR3 sequence is 14 residues long. CDR1 is SGHRS and CDR2 is YFSETQ in the germline V gene. After removal of 0 bases from V and 8 bases from J, the junction contained 6 bases not matched to a gene. The DNA of the CDR3 is TGCGCCAGCAGCTTGGATGGACAGGGAGGCGGCTACACCTTC. It yields the protein CASSLDGQGGGYTF.

The V call is TRBV27, the J call TRBJ2-2, with 11 bases lining up with TRBD2. CDR3 length: 14 residues. CDR1 is MNHEY, CDR2 SMNVEV, per germline (reference sequence). J lost 6 bases, V lost 5 bases, and 2 bases had no gene match. Here the CDR3 reads CASSVSGGAGELFF. The CDR3 DNA follows: TGTGCCAGCAGTGTTAGCGGGGGGGCCGGGGAGCTGTTTTTT.

This rearrangement joins TRBV6-5 to TRBJ2-7; D call uncertain. The V end lost 2 bases, the J end lost 1 base, and 12 bases lay between the germline ends. Per germline, CDR1 MNHEY and CDR2 SVGAGI. CDR3 length: 15 amino acids. This CDR3 reads CASSYQFTKSYEQYF. CDR3 DNA sequence: TGTGCCAGCAGTTACCAGTTCACCAAATCCTACGAGCAGTACTTC.

The rearrangement uses TRBV7-8 and TRBJ2-2; weak D call: TRBD2 (5 bases). The V end lost 2 bases, the J end lost 8 bases, and 12 bases lay between the germline ends. The CDR3 has 14 amino acids. Germline CDR1 SGHVS, CDR2 FQNEAQ. This CDR3 reads CASSLTGSIGELFF. DNA of the CDR3: TGTGCCAGCAGCTTAACGGGGTCGATTGGGGAGCTGTTTTTT. The variable domain in full, with the rest retrieved from reference TRBV7-8 and TRBJ2-2, is GAGVSQSPRYKVAKRGQDVALRCDPISGHVSLFWYQQALGQGPEFLTYFQNEAQLDKSGLPSDRFFAERPEGSVSTLKIQRTQQEDSAVYLCASSLTGSIGELFFGEGSRLTVL.

This chain joins TRBV29-1 and TRBJ1-5; no clear D. Trimming shortened V by 3 bases and J by 0 bases, and 12 bases separated the two germline ends. Germline loops: CDR1 SQVTM, CDR2 ANQGSEA. This CDR3 is 15 amino acids long. CDR3 nucleotides: TGCAGCGTTGACAGTTTACTATATAGCAATCAGCCCCAGCATTTT. It encodes CSVDSLLYSNQPQHF.

The chain employs TRBV5-1 and TRBJ2-2; possible D gene TRBD2, 7 bases. The CDR3 is 18 residues long. The germline V gene has CDR1 SGHRS and CDR2 YFSETQ. V dropped 1 base and J dropped 4 bases, with 20 bases sitting between them. The CDR3 protein is CASSLPPPGGMGTGELFF. DNA of the CDR3: TGCGCCAGCAGCTTGCCCCCGCCGGGGGGCATGGGCACCGGGGAGCTGTTTTTT.

The rearrangement links TRBV5-6 to TRBJ1-5, with D hard to call. The V end was cut by 3 bases, the J end by 1 base, with 14 bases between. The CDR3 spans 16 residues. Germline CDR1 and CDR2: SGHDT and YYEEEE. CDR3 loop: CASSWSGTTSNQPQHF. CDR3 nucleotide sequence: TGTGCCAGCAGCTGGAGCGGAACAACCAGCAATCAGCCCCAGCATTTT.

The chain recombines TRBV5-1 with TRBJ1-1, with D possibly matching TRBD1 (6 bases). Germline V gives CDR1 SGHRS, CDR2 YFSETQ. The germline V and J ends were trimmed by 0 bases and 1 base, with 13 bases remaining between them. CDR3 length equals 16 residues. In DNA form, the CDR3 reads TGCGCCAGCAGCTTGGCCACAGGGACGGGGAACACTGAAGCTTTCTTT. Amino acids: CASSLATGTGNTEAFF. Drawing the rest from reference TRBV5-1 and TRBJ1-1, the complete variable domain is KAGVTQTPRYLIKTRGQQVTLSCSPISGHRSVSWYQQTPGQGLQFLFEYFSETQRNKGNFPGRFSGRQFSNSRSEMNVSTLELGDSALYLCASSLATGTGNTEAFFGQGTRLTVV.

The chain has TRBV2 and TRBJ2-2, with TRBD2 as a possible D gene (5 bases). Deletions cut 6 bases from V and 1 base from J, with 9 bases between. Germline CDR1 SNHLY, CDR2 FYNNEI. The CDR3 is made up of 14 amino acids. This CDR3 is CASRLLGNTGELFF. The CDR3 coding sequence is TGTGCCAGCAGACTACTAGGGAACACCGGGGAGCTGTTTTTT.

In this sample, this clone turned up once. The J gene is TRBJ2-3, the V gene TRBV5-1; 8 nucleotides agree with TRBD1. The CDR3 covers 14 residues. The V and J ends lost 4 bases and 6 bases, in that order; junction bases with no gene match: 7. Looked up from germline, CDR1 is SGHRS and CDR2 is YFSETQ. CDR3 nucleotides: TGCGCCAGCAGCCCAACAGGGGGTGGGGATACGCAGTATTTT. This encodes CASSPTGGGDTQYF.